This TCR beta chain comes out of a study of T-cell reconstitution after alpha-beta-depleted transplantation in children. Germline trimming cut 0 bases from V and 6 bases from J; bases unmatched to any gene: 7. The CDR3 runs to 17 residues. Germline loops: CDR1 SGHRS, CDR2 YFSETQ. The library targeted TCRbeta and was prepared with unique molecular identifiers. TCRdb called the PCR reads again in MiXCR, with one record for every CDR3 protein. The sample yields some 500,000 distinct CDR3 sequences, around 19% seen once. This clonotype was counted a few times. The sequenced sample was PBMCs from the stem cell graft donor, obtained from the stem cell graft. The chain has TRBV5-1 and TRBJ2-1; 12 bases are a match to TRBD2. The sequence came from a human donor who donated a stem cell graft to a child with acute lymphoblastic leukemia. The CDR3 loop reads CASSLVTSGSRSNEQFF. The CDR3 DNA reads as TGCGCCAGCAGCTTGGTGACTAGCGGGAGTCGCTCCAATGAGCAGTTCTTC.